The 15 T cell receptor beta chains in this list originate from one sample, sequenced in a study of vaccination effects on CD4 cells after COVID-19. Antigen-specific CD4+ T cell clonotypes were called by their expansion after viral peptide-pool culture in ViraFEST. Having been cultured for about ten days, the cells underwent CD4+ T cell isolation. Among the vaccine recipients, none had a prior SARS-CoV-2 infection, and nucleocapsid antibodies were negative. The repertoire was sequenced with immunoSEQ multiplex PCR; TCRdb's copy has only in-frame clones and lacks some. The sample contains about 24,000 clones, over 55% of which appear only once. Their antigen targets remain unknown. The specimen comprised CD4+ T cells from PBMCs cultured with HCoV-OC43 spike peptides, sampled before COVID-19 vaccination. Subset given: HCoV-OC43 spike overlapping peptide pool stimulation. Receptors were obtained from a human donor who received a COVID-19 vaccine.

This clone was counted a few times. This sequence joins TRBV5-1 and TRBJ2-2, with D possibly matching TRBD1 (5 bases). The CDR3 spans 13 residues. V lost 7 bases and J 4 bases, leaving 11 bases between the germline ends. CDR1 is SGHRS and CDR2 is YFSETQ in the germline V gene. The CDR3: CASGGASTGELFF. The CDR3 bases are TGCGCCAGCGGTGGGGCGAGCACCGGGGAGCTGTTTTTT. The complete variable domain, with remaining parts taken from reference TRBV5-1 and TRBJ2-2, reads KAGVTQTPRYLIKTRGQQVTLSCSPISGHRSVSWYQQTPGQGLQFLFEYFSETQRNKGNFPGRFSGRQFSNSRSEMNVSTLELGDSALYLCASGGASTGELFFGEGSRLTVL.

The chain uses TRBV6-6 and TRBJ1-2, with D perhaps matching TRBD1 (6 bases). The V end lost 2 bases, the J end lost 8 bases, and 21 bases lay between the germline ends. The V gene's germline CDR1 is MNHNY and CDR2 SVGAGI (reference sequence). The CDR3 consists of 16 residues. CDR3 protein: CASSYRTTGTQRGYTF. DNA of the CDR3: TGTGCCAGCAGTTACCGCACAACAGGGACACAACGGGGCTACACCTTC.

The chain combines TRBV27 with TRBJ2-2, with unresolved D. Germline-derived CDR1 and CDR2 are MNHEY and SMNVEV (reference sequence). The CDR3 has 13 amino acids. V gave up 1 base and J gave up 2 bases, with 2 bases separating them. The DNA of the CDR3 is TGTGCCAGCAGTTTATACAACACCGGGGAGCTGTTTTTT. This gives the protein CASSLYNTGELFF.

V is TRBV4-2 and J is TRBJ1-2; D call uncertain. This CDR3 region has 14 residues. Trimming took 0 bases from V and 1 from J, leaving 6 bases between them. The germline gives CDR1 LGHNA, CDR2 YNFKEQ. The CDR3 region has the DNA TGTGCCAGCAGCCAAGAATTGGGTAACTATGGCTACACCTTC. Protein product: CASSQELGNYGYTF.

The V and J genes are TRBV5-4 and TRBJ2-7; 7 bases align to TRBD1. The germline V gene has CDR1 SGHNT and CDR2 YYREEE (reference sequence). The length of the CDR3 is 15 residues. J was trimmed by 1 base and V by 4 bases; bases with no gene match: 8. CDR3: CASSIALGQSYEQYF. The CDR3 DNA is TGTGCCAGCAGCATAGCTTTGGGACAGTCCTACGAGCAGTACTTC.

This sequence joins TRBV11-2 and TRBJ2-5; the D gene is possibly TRBD2 (6 bases). The germline V gene encodes CDR1 SGHAT and CDR2 FQNNGV. The CDR3 contains 15 residues. The ends were cut back, 4 bases at V and 5 bases at J, with 17 bases in the middle. The CDR3 DNA is TGTGCCAGCAGCTCAACCGGGACTCGTCGGGAGACCCAGTACTTC. Amino acids: CASSSTGTRRETQYF.

This rearrangement joins TRBV4-2 to TRBJ2-3; TRBD2 is a possible D gene (7 bases). CDR1 and CDR2 from the germline V gene are LGHNA and YNFKEQ. V lost 4 bases and J 4 bases, leaving 12 bases between the germline ends. The CDR3 extends over 14 amino acids. CDR3 nucleotides: TGTGCCAGCAGCCCTGGGGGGGGGCCAGATACGCAGTATTTT. Translated: CASSPGGGPDTQYF.

V and J are TRBV19 and TRBJ2-3; D is undetermined. The CDR3 spans 15 residues. Trimming took 3 bases from V and 3 from J, leaving 13 bases between them. Per germline, CDR1 LNHDA and CDR2 SQIVND (reference sequence). For the CDR3, the DNA is TGTGCCAGTAGTATGAGTTATTTGGGTACAGATACGCAGTATTTT. Translating it yields CASSMSYLGTDTQYF.

The chain is built from TRBV14 and TRBJ1-2; possibly TRBD1 for D (5 bases). The germline V gene encodes CDR1 SGHDN and CDR2 FVKESK. This CDR3 contains 14 residues. Deletions cut 1 base from V and 4 bases from J, with 10 bases between. CDR3 residues: CASSQGSGTYGYTF. The CDR3, as DNA: TGTGCCAGCAGCCAAGGAAGTGGGACCTATGGCTACACCTTC.

V gene TRBV19 combines with J gene TRBJ1-6; no clear D gene. V was clipped by 9 bases and J by 7 bases, with 22 bases between them. Germline CDR1 and CDR2: LNHDA and SQIVND (reference sequence). This CDR3 contains 16 residues. In DNA, the CDR3 is TGTGCCAGAAAGAAAAAAGCGACACTAGACAATTCACCCCTCCACTTT. Residues: CARKKKATLDNSPLHF.

The J gene is TRBJ1-2, the V gene TRBV3-1 (or the pseudogene TRBV3-2); possible D gene TRBD1, 6 bases. Trimming removed 2 bases at V and 4 bases at J, with 14 bases between. The CDR3 sequence is 15 residues long. Germline V lookup: CDR1 LGHDT, CDR2 YNNKEL (reference sequence). The CDR3 DNA reads TGTGCCAGCAGCCAACTCGACAGGCCGGGCTATGGCTACACCTTC. Translation: CASSQLDRPGYGYTF.

This rearrangement joins TRBV11-2 to TRBJ2-3, with 8 bases that match TRBD2. Germline V lookup: CDR1 SGHAT, CDR2 FQNNGV. The length of the CDR3 is 16 residues. V was clipped by 3 bases and J by 0 bases; unmatched bases: 5. Here the CDR3 DNA reads TGTGCCAGCAGCTTCCCAAGCGGGAGTAGCACAGATACGCAGTATTTT. It specifies CASSFPSGSSTDTQYF.

In this sample, this clone turned up a few times. CDR3 amino acids: CASSDMDSLTNGYTF. The DNA of the CDR3 is TGTGCCAGCAGCGACATGGACAGTTTGACTAATGGCTACACCTTC. The chain recombines TRBV9 with TRBJ1-2, with D tentatively TRBD1 (6 bases). Trimming removed 3 bases at V and 6 bases at J, with 18 bases between. Germline CDR1 is SGDLS and CDR2 is YYNGEE. This CDR3 has 15 residues.

This clone was seen more than once but under ten times. This chain uses TRBV10-3 with TRBJ1-2; D may be TRBD1 (5 bases). CDR1 is ENHRY, CDR2 SYGVKD, per germline. The CDR3 length is 17 residues. V gave up 2 bases and J gave up 0 bases, with 16 bases separating them. The CDR3 spells CAISEGAGSSANYGYTF. CDR3 sequence (DNA): TGTGCCATCAGTGAGGGGGCAGGTTCTTCAGCTAACTATGGCTACACCTTC.

The chain is built from TRBV24-1 and TRBJ2-1; D gene ambiguous. The CDR3 contains 11 residues. Deletions cut 5 bases from V and 13 bases from J, with 11 bases between. The germline V gene encodes CDR1 KGHDR and CDR2 SFDVKD. CDR3 amino acids: CATSAGSPQFF. The CDR3 DNA reads TGTGCCACCAGTGCGGGTAGTCCCCAGTTCTTC.